Shown below are 27 T cell receptor beta chains from a single sample sequenced in a study of blood T cell repertoires in COVID-19. Here immunoSEQ multiplex PCR was the method, and the copy in TCRdb shows in-frame clones only, minus some. The sample gives over 45,000 clones, approximately 85% of which show up once; 10% to 15% is in the top ten. Sequenced material: peripheral blood. These TCRs come from a human donor in a cohort sampled during active COVID-19.

The DNA for the CDR3 is TGTGCCAGCAGCCCCCTAGCACCCCTCGGTTACACCGGGGAGCTGTTTTTT. This codes for CASSPLAPLGYTGELFF. The chain has TRBV7-2 and TRBJ2-2; D possibly corresponds to TRBD2 (5 bases). The CDR3 sequence is 17 residues long. Germline CDR1 SGHTA, CDR2 FQGNSA. The ends were cut back, 5 bases at V and 3 bases at J, with 19 bases in the middle.

This chain connects TRBV19 to TRBJ2-7, with D tentatively TRBD2 (6 bases). Germline CDR1 reads LNHDA; CDR2 reads SQIVND (reference sequence). V lost 5 bases to trimming and J lost 4 bases, with 15 bases between them. The CDR3 runs to 14 residues. This chain's CDR3 is CASSPIGSRYEQYF. The CDR3 region has the DNA TGTGCCAGTAGTCCCATCGGGAGCAGGTACGAGCAGTACTTC.

This rearrangement joins TRBV5-1 to TRBJ2-1; 13 bases are shared with TRBD2. The junction had 12 bases not matched to a gene; V was cut back by 5 bases and J by 4 bases. Germline CDR1 is SGHRS and CDR2 is YFSETQ. This CDR3 is 18 amino acids long. CDR3 bases: TGCGCCAGCAGAGCGGACAAAATACTAGCGGGAGGGTACAATGAGCAGTTCTTC. As protein: CASRADKILAGGYNEQFF.

V is TRBV30 and J is TRBJ2-7; unclear D gene. Trimming removed 1 base at V and 4 bases at J, with 11 bases between. The length of the CDR3 is 13 residues. Germline CDR1 GTSNPN, CDR2 SVGIG (reference sequence). Here the CDR3 reads CAWSGQNSYEQYF. In nucleotides, the CDR3 is TGTGCCTGGAGTGGGCAGAATTCTTACGAGCAGTACTTC.

The gene calls are TRBV4-2 and TRBJ1-5, with 8 bases lining up with TRBD1. The V and J ends lost 0 bases and 7 bases, in that order; junction bases with no gene match: 2. CDR3 size: 14 residues. The germline gives CDR1 LGHNA, CDR2 YNFKEQ. The CDR3 region is CASSQEQGDQPQHF. CDR3 bases: TGTGCCAGCAGCCAAGAACAGGGGGACCAGCCCCAGCATTTT.

The genes are TRBV5-4 and TRBJ2-3; D possibly corresponds to TRBD2 (6 bases). Trimming removed 9 bases from V and 1 base from J, with 12 bases in between. Looked up from germline, CDR1 is SGHNT and CDR2 is YYREEE (reference sequence). The CDR3 extends over 13 amino acids. CDR3 coding DNA: TGTGCCACCAAGCGGGCACGCACAGATACGCAGTATTTT. Translation: CATKRARTDTQYF.

The rearrangement links TRBV6-5 to TRBJ1-4; D is ambiguous. Germline CDR1 and CDR2: MNHEY and SVGAGI. The germline V and J ends were trimmed by 5 bases and 0 bases, with 7 bases remaining between them. The CDR3 runs to 14 residues. CDR3: CASSRESTNEKLFF. Here the CDR3 DNA reads TGTGCCAGCAGTAGGGAGTCAACTAATGAAAAACTGTTTTTT.

The chain combines TRBV4-3 with TRBJ2-3; 9 bases are shared with TRBD2. Trimming removed 1 base from V and 4 bases from J; junction bases left unmatched: 6. The CDR3 is 16 amino acids. The germline CDR1 and CDR2 sequences are LGHNA and YSLEER. CDR3 bases: TGCGCCAGCAGCCAAGGTGCGGGAGGGAGCCCAGATACGCAGTATTTT. It is translated as CASSQGAGGSPDTQYF.

This chain connects TRBV21-1 to TRBJ1-1; the D call in the table, TRBD1, was not verified against the DNA. TRBV21-1 is noted as a pseudogene. This CDR3 is built from 13 residues. CDR3 bases: TGTGCCAGCAGCAAAGACAGAAACACTGAAGCTTTCTTT. It codes for CASSKDRNTEAFF.

As concerns this clone: Other nucleotide sequences in the sample specify the same CDR3. The rearrangement uses TRBV11-2 and TRBJ2-7, with D tentatively TRBD2 (5 bases). Germline V gene lookup returns CDR1 SGHAT and CDR2 FQNNGV. The CDR3 is made up of 14 amino acids. V was cut by 5 bases and J by 0 bases, with 11 bases left in between. This CDR3 reads CASSLTTTSYEQYF. CDR3 bases: TGTGCCAGCAGCCTCACGACTACCTCCTACGAGCAGTACTTC.

The chain joins TRBV6-6 to TRBJ2-7; 7 bases align to TRBD1. The CDR3 loop spans 15 amino acids. After removal of 3 bases from V and 0 bases from J, the junction contained 5 bases not matched to a gene. Germline V gives CDR1 MNHNY, CDR2 SVGAGI (reference sequence). CDR3 in amino acids: CASSYPQGSSYEQYF. CDR3 sequence (DNA): TGTGCCAGCAGTTATCCACAGGGGTCCTCCTACGAGCAGTACTTC.

The chain has TRBV6-1 and TRBJ2-6, with 7 bases identical to TRBD1. Losses at the gene ends were 1 base for V and 1 base for J; bases not matched to a gene: 7. The CDR3 length is 18 residues. CDR1 is MNHNS, CDR2 SASEGT, per germline. CDR3 nucleotide sequence: TGTGCCAGCAGTGAAGAATTAGGGGGCGGATCTGGGGCCAACGTCCTGACTTTC. Translation: CASSEELGGGSGANVLTF.

The J gene is TRBJ2-1, the V gene TRBV5-6; tentatively, D is TRBD1 (6 bases). The germline CDR1 and CDR2 sequences are SGHDT and YYEEEE. V was clipped by 0 bases and J by 3 bases, with 10 bases between them. The CDR3 consists of 15 residues. This CDR3 is CASSLGDNVYNEQFF. CDR3 in DNA: TGTGCCAGCAGCTTGGGGGACAACGTCTACAATGAGCAGTTCTTC.

The gene calls are TRBV5-1 and TRBJ1-6, with a tentative D call TRBD1 (6 bases). V lost 0 bases and J 7 bases, leaving 11 bases between the germline ends. CDR1 SGHRS and CDR2 YFSETQ come from the germline V gene. The CDR3 consists of 15 residues. CDR3 DNA: TGCGCCAGCAGCTTGGGGACAGTAAAAAATTCACCCCTCCACTTT. It codes for CASSLGTVKNSPLHF.

The V and J genes are TRBV9 and TRBJ1-6; 8 positions match TRBD1. Unmatched junction bases numbered 13, after V lost 3 bases and J lost 8 bases. Germline CDR1 SGDLS, CDR2 YYNGEE. This CDR3 has 17 residues. The chain's CDR3 is CASSGHPGQVVDSPLHF. In DNA form, the CDR3 reads TGTGCCAGCAGCGGTCATCCGGGACAGGTGGTCGATTCACCCCTCCACTTT.

In its sample, this clone was seen once. The chain carries TRBV5-1 and TRBJ1-6, with a weak D call TRBD1 (5 bases). In germline, CDR1 is SGHRS, CDR2 YFSETQ. The CDR3 is 15 residues long. Trimming left V 1 base short and J 5 bases short, with 10 bases between. CDR3 loop: CASSLYGGDNSPLHF. The CDR3 DNA is TGCGCCAGCAGCTTGTACGGGGGGGATAATTCACCCCTCCACTTT.

The chain is built from TRBV9 and TRBJ2-1, with D possibly being TRBD1 (6 bases). In germline, CDR1 is SGDLS, CDR2 YYNGEE. The CDR3 has 13 residues. V dropped 3 bases and J dropped 6 bases, with 10 bases sitting between them. For the CDR3, the DNA is TGTGCCAGCAGCGCTGGGGGCTCCAATGAGCAGTTCTTC. Translation gives CASSAGGSNEQFF.

The CDR3 nucleotides are TGCAGTGCTAGTATAGGGACTAGCGGGACTCCGGAGACCCAGTACTTC. This gives the protein CSASIGTSGTPETQYF. The rearrangement uses TRBV20-1 and TRBJ2-5; 13 nucleotides align to TRBD2. With 3 bases clipped from V and 5 bases from J, the junction kept 9 bases outside the gene matches. The CDR3 has 16 residues. Germline lookup yields CDR1 DFQATT and CDR2 SNEGSKA (reference sequence).

J is TRBJ1-4 and V is TRBV7-9; D may be TRBD1 (6 bases). CDR3 length: 15 residues. The V end was cut by 4 bases, the J end by 1 base, with 10 bases between. CDR1 SEHNR and CDR2 FQNEAQ come from the germline V gene (reference sequence). This chain's CDR3 is CASSSGDKTNEKLFF. CDR3 in DNA: TGTGCCAGCAGCTCAGGGGACAAAACTAATGAAAAACTGTTTTTT.

The chain links TRBV7-3 to TRBJ2-4; 7 nucleotides agree with TRBD1. This CDR3 has 15 amino acids. Per the germline V gene, CDR1 is SGHTA and CDR2 is FQGTGA. The ends lost 5 bases at V and 0 bases at J; junction bases unmatched: 4. The CDR3 loop reads CASSTTGAAKNIQYF. The CDR3 DNA reads TGTGCCAGCAGCACAACAGGGGCAGCCAAAAACATTCAGTACTTC. Combining the CDR3 with reference TRBV7-3 and TRBJ2-4 gives the whole variable domain GAGVSQTPSNKVTEKGKYVELRCDPISGHTALYWYRQSLGQGPEFLIYFQGTGAADDSGLPNDRFFAVRPEGSVSTLKIQRTERGDSAVYLCASSTTGAAKNIQYFGAGTRLSVL.

As concerns this clone: At one end, the junction sequence differs from germline, possibly due to a read error. V and J are TRBV7-8 and TRBJ1-6; D is ambiguous. The CDR3 spans 12 residues. The germline V gene encodes CDR1 SGHVS and CDR2 FQNEAQ. CDR3 DNA: TGTGCCAGCAGCTTCTATGATTCACCCCTCCACTTT. Residues: CASSFYDSPLHF.

V usage is TRBV3-1 (or the pseudogene TRBV3-2) and J usage is TRBJ2-7, with a weak D call TRBD2 (7 bases). From germline, CDR1 is LGHDT and CDR2 YNNKEL (reference sequence). Trimming cost V 4 bases and J 6 bases, with 19 bases left between them. The CDR3 contains 15 residues. CDR3 DNA: TGTGCCAGCAGCCTCCTACTACAGGGAGGGGGCGAGCAGTACTTC. Translated, it gives CASSLLLQGGGEQYF.

J is TRBJ2-1 and V is TRBV11-2, with D possibly TRBD2 on 6 matching bases. With 0 bases removed from V and 8 bases from J, the gap between germline ends came to 14 bases. The CDR3 contains 15 residues. In germline, CDR1 is SGHAT, CDR2 FQNNGV. Here the CDR3 reads CASSLDLAIGDEQFF. CDR3 coding DNA: TGTGCCAGCAGCTTAGACCTAGCGATAGGAGATGAGCAGTTCTTC.

The V and J genes are TRBV7-2 and TRBJ2-5, with D possibly being TRBD2 (6 bases). V was pared by 1 base and J by 6 bases, with 12 bases between. The germline V gene has CDR1 SGHTA and CDR2 FQGNSA. CDR3 length equals 14 residues. The CDR3 nucleotides read TGTGCCAGCAGCTTAGATCCAGCGGGCAAGACCCAGTACTTC. Its translation: CASSLDPAGKTQYF.

The V and J genes are TRBV25-1 and TRBJ2-5, with 9 bases matching TRBD1. The CDR3 totals 16 residues. Looked up from germline, CDR1 is MGHDK and CDR2 is SYGVNS. V shed 3 bases and J 0 bases; nucleotides not matched to a gene: 5. CDR3 nucleotide sequence: TGTGCCAGCAGTGAGACCGGGACAGGGTACCAAGAGACCCAGTACTTC. Translated, it gives CASSETGTGYQETQYF.

The rearrangement joins TRBV15 to TRBJ2-7, with TRBD2 as a possible D gene (6 bases). Germline assignment: CDR1 LNHNV and CDR2 YYDKDF (reference sequence). V lost 0 bases and J lost 2, with 11 bases in between. This CDR3 region has 15 residues. CDR3 sequence reads: CATSREGGGAYEQYF. In nucleotides, the CDR3 is TGTGCCACCAGCAGAGAGGGGGGTGGAGCCTACGAGCAGTACTTC.

The V and J genes are TRBV4-2 and TRBJ2-5; weak D call: TRBD2 (6 bases). V dropped 2 bases and J dropped 9 bases, with 16 bases sitting between them. CDR3 length equals 14 residues. CDR1 LGHNA and CDR2 YNFKEQ come from the germline V gene. This CDR3 is CASSQSRGGVAQYF. Written as DNA, the CDR3 is TGTGCCAGCAGCCAATCTCGGGGCGGGGTGGCCCAGTACTTC.